These 4 T cell receptor beta chains originate from one sample sequenced in a study of T cell repertoires in cytomegalovirus infection. One entry per CDR3 protein results from TCRdb running MiXCR on the reads. This table has tens of thousands of distinct CDR3 sequences, 20% to 30% appearing once. The antigens of these receptors remain unknown. The specimen comprised CD8+ T cells from cultured PBMCs, sampled from culture after CMV antigen stimulation. These receptors were obtained from a human donor in good health (CMV status not recorded). Some clones in this sample may be carry-over from other donors' samples.

This clonotype appeared once. V is TRBV27 and J is TRBJ1-2; D is unclear. The CDR3 covers 12 residues. Germline V gene lookup returns CDR1 MNHEY and CDR2 SMNVEV (reference sequence). The ends were cut back, 6 bases at V and 8 bases at J, with 13 bases in the middle. As DNA, the CDR3 is TGTGCCAGCAGCTCAGGCCGAGCGGGCTACACCTTC. It yields the protein CASSSGRAGYTF.

This clonotype was observed many times. The chain couples TRBV7-6 to TRBJ2-3, with 10 positions matching TRBD2. Germline CDR1 SGHVS, CDR2 FNYEAQ. V dropped 5 bases and J dropped 0; count of bases not matched to a gene: 20. CDR3 length equals 21 residues. CDR3 sequence: CASSARAPGLAVATSTDTQYF. The CDR3 nucleotides are TGTGCCAGCAGCGCTCGCGCCCCCGGACTAGCGGTAGCAACTAGCACAGATACGCAGTATTTT.

V and J are TRBV7-9 and TRBJ2-7; 8 bases match TRBD2. CDR3 length equals 17 residues. The junction had 13 bases not matched to a gene; V was cut back by 6 bases and J by 0 bases. The V gene's germline CDR1 is SEHNR and CDR2 FQNEAQ (reference sequence). The CDR3: CASSQPGGGPRSYEQYF. The CDR3 coding sequence is TGTGCCAGCAGTCAGCCCGGGGGGGGTCCCCGCTCCTACGAGCAGTACTTC.

In DNA, the CDR3 is TGTGCCATCAGGGCGGACGAACACACGACAGATACGCAGTATTTT. Its translation is CAIRADEHTTDTQYF. The rearrangement joins TRBV10-3 to TRBJ2-3; no clear D gene. Trimming removed 6 bases from V and 3 bases from J, with 16 bases in between. Germline-derived CDR1 and CDR2 are ENHRY and SYGVKD. The CDR3 is 15 amino acids.